These T cell receptor beta chains were read from a single sample in a study of cytomegalovirus exposure and HLA in healthy donors. Only in-frame clones appear in the TCRdb table, and some are missing; sequencing was by immunoSEQ multiplex PCR. The sample lists 120,000 or so clones, more than 80% occurring once. Sequenced: PBMCs. These receptors were collected from a man aged 30 to 45 in good health and CMV-seropositive. CDR3s include the opening cysteine and the closing phenylalanine or tryptophan. D genes are given only for firm matches. A row's size may be missing; if present it is once, few, many or a size class.

v_gene: TRBV9; abundance: -; d_gene: -; j_gene: TRBJ2-5; CDR3aa: CASSVGADQETQYF
v_gene: TRBV19; abundance: -; d_gene: TRBD2; j_gene: TRBJ2-1; CDR3aa: CASSIASGSHSNRNEQFF
v_gene: TRBV28; abundance: -; d_gene: TRBD1; j_gene: TRBJ1-4; CDR3aa: CASSPGQGWEKLFF
v_gene: TRBV7-3; abundance: few; d_gene: TRBD1; j_gene: TRBJ1-2; CDR3aa: CASSEGGRESGGYTF
v_gene: TRBV11-2; abundance: -; d_gene: TRBD1; j_gene: TRBJ1-1; CDR3aa: CASSATTGMAFF
v_gene: TRBV11-2; abundance: -; d_gene: -; j_gene: TRBJ2-3; CDR3aa: CASSQTGGGAVADTQYF
v_gene: TRBV5-6; abundance: -; d_gene: TRBD2; j_gene: TRBJ2-3; CDR3aa: CASSLTSGGADTQYF
v_gene: TRBV19; abundance: few; d_gene: -; j_gene: TRBJ1-2; CDR3aa: CASSIEGGRGYGYTF
v_gene: TRBV7-6; abundance: -; d_gene: TRBD1; j_gene: TRBJ1-3; CDR3aa: CASSIRTGSGNTIYF
v_gene: TRBV7-9; abundance: -; d_gene: -; j_gene: TRBJ2-5; CDR3aa: CASELGIQETQYF
v_gene: TRBV30; abundance: few; d_gene: -; j_gene: TRBJ2-6; CDR3aa: CACVQGSGANVLTF
v_gene: TRBV7-8; abundance: -; d_gene: -; j_gene: TRBJ2-5; CDR3aa: CASSLARWLETQYF
v_gene: TRBV6-6; abundance: once; d_gene: TRBD1; j_gene: TRBJ1-4; CDR3aa: CASSYSTGTGEEKLFF
v_gene: TRBV14; abundance: -; d_gene: -; j_gene: TRBJ2-1; CDR3aa: CASSQLQQGRNEQFF
v_gene: TRBV14; abundance: -; d_gene: TRBD1; j_gene: TRBJ1-1; CDR3aa: CASNIPGQGEAFF
v_gene: TRBV5-6; abundance: -; d_gene: -; j_gene: TRBJ1-1; CDR3aa: CASSLDRVNTEAFF
v_gene: TRBV6-6; abundance: -; d_gene: TRBD1; j_gene: TRBJ1-5; CDR3aa: CASSYQGVRQPQHF
v_gene: TRBV29-1; abundance: -; d_gene: -; j_gene: TRBJ2-1; CDR3aa: CSVEPNRDEQFF
v_gene: TRBV9; abundance: once; d_gene: TRBD2; j_gene: TRBJ2-1; CDR3aa: CASSVEGSSGGLLQFF
v_gene: TRBV2; abundance: -; d_gene: TRBD1; j_gene: TRBJ1-5; CDR3aa: CASVLARDRASNQPQHF
v_gene: TRBV5-1; abundance: -; d_gene: -; j_gene: TRBJ1-1; CDR3aa: CASSTTLNTEAFF
v_gene: TRBV2; abundance: -; d_gene: -; j_gene: TRBJ2-1; CDR3aa: CASSREHRKSSNEQFF
v_gene: TRBV9; abundance: -; d_gene: -; j_gene: TRBJ2-5; CDR3aa: CASSDGETQYF
v_gene: TRBV5-8; abundance: -; d_gene: -; j_gene: TRBJ1-1; CDR3aa: CASSLGQVNTEAFF
v_gene: TRBV5-1; abundance: -; d_gene: -; j_gene: TRBJ2-7; CDR3aa: CASSWGGAKSYEQYF
v_gene: TRBV7-9; abundance: -; d_gene: TRBD2; j_gene: TRBJ2-3; CDR3aa: CASTTVAGSRTDTQYF
v_gene: TRBV18; abundance: -; d_gene: TRBD1; j_gene: TRBJ2-1; CDR3aa: CASSRSGAGGFGEQFF
v_gene: TRBV30; abundance: once; d_gene: TRBD1; j_gene: TRBJ2-3; CDR3aa: CAWSVQGAADTQYF
v_gene: TRBV6-4; abundance: -; d_gene: -; j_gene: TRBJ2-6; CDR3aa: CASSDSQGTHSGANVLTF
v_gene: TRBV5-1; abundance: -; d_gene: TRBD1; j_gene: TRBJ2-2; CDR3aa: CASSLRQGTGELFF
v_gene: TRBV28; abundance: -; d_gene: -; j_gene: TRBJ1-4; CDR3aa: CASSDRLGGQLNEKLFF
v_gene: TRBV7-3; abundance: -; d_gene: -; j_gene: TRBJ2-5; CDR3aa: CASSLRSGGETQYF
v_gene: TRBV6-5; abundance: once; d_gene: -; j_gene: TRBJ1-1; CDR3aa: CASTQQEGLYEAFF
v_gene: TRBV13; abundance: -; d_gene: -; j_gene: TRBJ1-4; CDR3aa: CASSIGSEKLFF
v_gene: TRBV19; abundance: -; d_gene: TRBD1; j_gene: TRBJ2-5; CDR3aa: CASSDYRGRQETQYF
v_gene: TRBV28; abundance: -; d_gene: -; j_gene: TRBJ2-4; CDR3aa: CASSLWDTLAKNIQYF
v_gene: TRBV5-1; abundance: -; d_gene: -; j_gene: -; CDR3aa: CASSPSGSIYEQYF